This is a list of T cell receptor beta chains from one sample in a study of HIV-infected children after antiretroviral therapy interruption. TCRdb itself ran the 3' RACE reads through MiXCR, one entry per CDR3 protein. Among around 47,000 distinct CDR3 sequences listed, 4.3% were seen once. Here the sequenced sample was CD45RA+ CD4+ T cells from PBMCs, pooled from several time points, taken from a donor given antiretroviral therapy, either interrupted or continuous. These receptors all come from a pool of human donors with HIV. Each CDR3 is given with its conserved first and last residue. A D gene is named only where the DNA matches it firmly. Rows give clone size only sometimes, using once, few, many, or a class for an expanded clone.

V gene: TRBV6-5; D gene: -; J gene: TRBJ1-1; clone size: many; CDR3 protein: CASSYRGGTEAFF; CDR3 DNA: TGTGCCAGCAGTTACAGGGGAGGCACTGAAGCTTTCTTT
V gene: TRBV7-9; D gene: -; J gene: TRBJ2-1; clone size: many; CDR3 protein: CASSVAGARHNEQFF; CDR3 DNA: TGTGCCAGCAGTGTTGCCGGGGCGCGGCACAATGAGCAGTTCTTC
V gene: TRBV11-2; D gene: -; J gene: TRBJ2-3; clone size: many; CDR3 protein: CASSLDRNTQYF; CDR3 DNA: TGTGCCAGCAGCCTGGACAGAAATACGCAGTATTTT
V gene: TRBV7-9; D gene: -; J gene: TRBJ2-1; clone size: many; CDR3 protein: CASSLVQVQLFF; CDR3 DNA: TGTGCCAGCAGCCTAGTGCAGGTGCAGCTGTTCTTC
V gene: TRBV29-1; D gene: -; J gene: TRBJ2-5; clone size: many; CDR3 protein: CSVYRAGETQYF; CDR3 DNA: TGCAGCGTTTACAGGGCCGGCGAGACCCAGTACTTC
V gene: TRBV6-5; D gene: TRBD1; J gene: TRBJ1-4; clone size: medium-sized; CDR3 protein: CASSYLGQGNEKLFF; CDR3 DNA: TGTGCCAGCAGTTACCTGGGACAGGGTAATGAAAAACTGTTTTTT
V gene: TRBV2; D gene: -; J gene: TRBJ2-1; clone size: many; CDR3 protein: CASSERNEQFF; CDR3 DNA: TGTGCCAGCAGTGAACGCAATGAGCAGTTCTTC
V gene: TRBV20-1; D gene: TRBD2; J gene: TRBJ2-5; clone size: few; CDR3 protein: CSARGPTGGQETQYF; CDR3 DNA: TGCAGTGCTAGAGGACCCACGGGGGGTCAAGAGACCCAGTACTTC
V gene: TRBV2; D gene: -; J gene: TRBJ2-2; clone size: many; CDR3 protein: CASILLTSSTGELFF; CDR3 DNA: TGTGCCAGCATCCTTCTGACTAGTAGCACCGGGGAGCTGTTTTTT
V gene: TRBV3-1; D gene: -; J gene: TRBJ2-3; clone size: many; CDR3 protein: CASSHDPADTQYF; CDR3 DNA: TGTGCCAGCAGCCACGACCCCGCAGATACGCAGTATTTT
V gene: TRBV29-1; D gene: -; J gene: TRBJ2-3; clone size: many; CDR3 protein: CSVEGTASTDTQYF; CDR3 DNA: TGCAGCGTGGAGGGGACGGCTAGCACAGATACGCAGTATTTT
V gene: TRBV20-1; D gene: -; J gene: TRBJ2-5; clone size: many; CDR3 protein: CSAGPEGGETQYF; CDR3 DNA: TGCAGTGCTGGTCCTGAGGGGGGAGAGACCCAGTACTTC
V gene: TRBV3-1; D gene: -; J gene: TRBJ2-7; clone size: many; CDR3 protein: CASSPSTEQYF; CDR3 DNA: TGTGCCAGCAGCCCTTCGACCGAGCAGTACTTC
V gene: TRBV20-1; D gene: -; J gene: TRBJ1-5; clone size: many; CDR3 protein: CSAIGTVNQPQHF; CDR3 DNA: TGCAGTGCGATAGGGACGGTTAATCAGCCCCAGCATTTT
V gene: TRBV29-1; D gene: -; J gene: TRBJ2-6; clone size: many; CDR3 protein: CSVVRSGANVLTF; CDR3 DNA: TGCAGCGTTGTCAGGTCTGGGGCCAACGTCCTGACTTTC
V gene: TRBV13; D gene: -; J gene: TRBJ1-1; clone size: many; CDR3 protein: CASSLGRAEAFF; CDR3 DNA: TGTGCCAGCAGCCTAGGACGGGCTGAAGCTTTCTTT
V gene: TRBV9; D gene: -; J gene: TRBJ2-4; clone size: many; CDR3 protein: CASSVTERNIQYF; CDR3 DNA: TGTGCCAGCAGCGTGACCGAGAGAAACATTCAGTACTTC
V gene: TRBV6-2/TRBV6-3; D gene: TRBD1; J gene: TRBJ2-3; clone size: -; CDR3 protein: CASSLHPGQGSTDTQYF; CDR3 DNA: TGTGCCAGCAGTTTACATCCGGGACAGGGAAGCACAGATACGCAGTATTTT
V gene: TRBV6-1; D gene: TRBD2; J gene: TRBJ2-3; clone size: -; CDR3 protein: CASTGLAGASTDTQYF; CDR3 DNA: TGTGCCAGCACGGGACTAGCGGGGGCTAGCACAGATACGCAGTATTTT
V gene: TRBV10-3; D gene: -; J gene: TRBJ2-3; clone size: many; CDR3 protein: CAISASDTQYF; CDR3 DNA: TGTGCCATCAGCGCGTCAGATACGCAGTATTTT
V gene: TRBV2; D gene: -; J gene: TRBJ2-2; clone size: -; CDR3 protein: CASSIRGLGFPNTGELFF; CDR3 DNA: TGTGCCAGCAGTATCCGAGGTCTGGGGTTCCCTAACACCGGGGAGCTGTTTTTT
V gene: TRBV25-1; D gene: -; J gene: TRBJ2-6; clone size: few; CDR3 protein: CASSDPAGASGANVLTF; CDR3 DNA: TGTGCCAGCAGTGATCCGGCAGGAGCCTCTGGGGCCAACGTCCTGACTTTC
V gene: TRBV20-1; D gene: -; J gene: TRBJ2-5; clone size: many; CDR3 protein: CSAHHPGKETQYF; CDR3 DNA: TGCAGTGCCCACCACCCCGGGAAAGAGACCCAGTACTTC
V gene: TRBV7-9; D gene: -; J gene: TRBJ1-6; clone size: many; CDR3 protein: CASSWNLNSPLHF; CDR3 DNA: TGTGCCAGCAGCTGGAATTTGAATTCACCCCTCCACTTT
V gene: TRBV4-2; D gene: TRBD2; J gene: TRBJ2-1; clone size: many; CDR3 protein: CASSREYTGGLDYNEQFF; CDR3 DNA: TGTGCCAGCAGCCGAGAATATACGGGGGGGCTGGACTACAATGAGCAGTTCTTC
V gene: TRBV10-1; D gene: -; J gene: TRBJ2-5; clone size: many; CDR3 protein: CASSAGVQETQYF; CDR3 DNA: TGCGCCAGCAGTGCCGGGGTCCAAGAGACCCAGTACTTC
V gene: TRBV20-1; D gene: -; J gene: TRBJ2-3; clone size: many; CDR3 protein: CSARDPGGTDTQYF; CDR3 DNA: TGCAGTGCTAGAGATCCGGGGGGCACAGATACGCAGTATTTT
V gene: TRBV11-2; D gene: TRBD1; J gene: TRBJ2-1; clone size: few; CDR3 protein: CASSPTGAHSLNEQFF; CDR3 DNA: TGTGCCAGCAGTCCGACAGGGGCCCATAGCCTTAATGAGCAGTTCTTC
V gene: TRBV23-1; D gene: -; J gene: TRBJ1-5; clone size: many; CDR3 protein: CASSQYTQSGVPPSNQPQHF; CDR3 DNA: TGCGCCAGCAGTCAATATACCCAATCAGGCGTTCCACCTAGCAATCAGCCCCAGCATTTT